The rows below give T cell receptor beta chains drawn from one sample of a study of T cell responses to AZD1222 COVID-19 vaccine. TCRdb keeps only in-frame clones here, not all; method: immunoSEQ multiplex PCR. Of 70,000 or so clones in the sample, 70% to 90% were seen once. The sample was peripheral blood, taken 28 days after the second AZD1222 dose. These receptors all come from an adult who received the AZD1222 COVID-19 vaccine. CDR3s include the opening cysteine and the closing phenylalanine or tryptophan. The D gene is left open where the match is weak. Rows may omit the clone size; those that give it use once, few, many or a size class.

>15|NA|NA|TRBV15|TRBJ2-3
CATSTAPHITDTQYF
TGTGCCACCAGCACAGCCCCGCACATCACAGATACGCAGTATTTT
>17|NA|NA|TRBV19|TRBJ2-2
CASSIRVGSPWAGELFF
TGTGCCAGTAGTATTCGTGTAGGGTCCCCTTGGGCCGGGGAGCTGTTTTTT
>15|NA|NA|TRBV28|TRBJ1-2
CASSGFLRGDYGYTF
TGTGCCAGCAGTGGTTTTCTCAGAGGAGACTATGGCTACACCTTC
>15|NA|NA|TRBV9|TRBJ2-1
CASSVDLITYNEQFF
TGTGCCAGCAGCGTAGACCTTATAACCTACAATGAGCAGTTCTTC
>14|NA|NA|TRBV6-1|TRBJ2-1
CASSELSSQRVRFF
TGTGCCAGCAGTGAACTTAGCTCACAGCGAGTTCGGTTCTTC
>14|NA|NA|TRBV3-1/TRBV3-2|TRBJ2-1
CASSRALFYNEQFF
TGTGCCAGCAGTCGGGCCCTCTTTTACAATGAGCAGTTCTTC
>17|TRBD2|NA|TRBV5-1|TRBJ2-5
CASSFYSRGVKQETQYF
TGCGCCAGCAGCTTTTATTCCCGGGGGGTAAAACAAGAGACCCAGTACTTC
>13|NA|NA|TRBV29-1|TRBJ2-3
CSVGTSSTDTQYF
TGCAGCGTTGGGACTTCTAGCACAGATACGCAGTATTTT
>19|TRBD2|NA|TRBV5-8|TRBJ2-5
CASSGRTSGRALWQETQYF
TGTGCCAGCAGCGGTCGGACTAGCGGGAGGGCCCTCTGGCAAGAGACCCAGTACTTC
>10|NA|NA|TRBV6-1|TRBJ1-2
CASSEYGYTF
TGTGCCAGCAGTGAATATGGCTACACCTTC
>12|NA|NA|TRBV12-5|TRBJ2-1
CASGSNFNEQFF
TGTGCTAGTGGTTCCAATTTCAATGAGCAGTTCTTC
>12|NA|NA|TRBV5-1|TRBJ2-3
CASRQNTDTQYF
TGCGCCAGCAGGCAGAACACAGATACGCAGTATTTT
>19|NA|NA|TRBV7-8|TRBJ2-1
CASSPEGNSFHKTYNEQFF
TGTGCCAGCAGCCCCGAGGGAAACTCCTTCCACAAAACCTACAATGAGCAGTTCTTC
>15|NA|NA|TRBV6-5|TRBJ2-3
CASTSGGAGTDTQYF
TGTGCCAGCACTTCTGGGGGGGCTGGCACAGATACGCAGTATTTT
>15|TRBD1|once|TRBV19|TRBJ2-3
CASSLTGVSTDTQYF
TGTGCCAGTAGCCTCACAGGGGTCAGCACAGATACGCAGTATTTT
>17|NA|few|TRBV9|TRBJ2-2
CASSPYMGGINTGELFF
TGTGCCAGCAGCCCCTACATGGGCGGGATAAACACCGGGGAGCTGTTTTTT
>14|NA|NA|TRBV19|TRBJ1-4
CASSRTQVNEKLFF
TGTGCCAGTAGTCGGACGCAAGTTAATGAAAAACTGTTTTTT
>11|NA|NA|TRBV23-1|TRBJ1-2
CASGLDYGYTF
TGCGCCAGCGGCTTGGATTATGGCTACACCTTC
>15|NA|NA|TRBV6-1|TRBJ1-2
CASSEEATSFYGYTF
TGTGCCAGCAGTGAAGAAGCAACAAGTTTCTATGGCTACACCTTC
>15|TRBD1|NA|TRBV30|TRBJ1-3
CAWKTGGSSGNTIYF
TGTGCCTGGAAAACAGGGGGAAGTTCTGGAAACACCATATATTTT
>13|TRBD1|NA|TRBV19|TRBJ2-7
CASSGTGDSEQYF
TGTGCCAGTTCCGGGACAGGGGATTCGGAGCAGTACTTC
>17|NA|NA|TRBV11-3|TRBJ2-2
CASSSPAQGTNTGELFF
TGTGCCAGCAGCTCCCCCGCGCAGGGGACGAACACCGGGGAGCTGTTTTTT
>15|NA|NA|TRBV6-5|TRBJ1-3
CASSYSAVSGNTIYF
TGTGCCAGCAGTTACTCGGCCGTCTCTGGAAACACCATATATTTT
>12|NA|once|TRBV6-6|TRBJ2-1
CASRYRDDEQFF
TGTGCCAGCAGATACCGGGACGATGAGCAGTTCTTC
>16|NA|NA|TRBV5-1|TRBJ1-1
CASSENNRAMDTEAFF
TGCGCCAGCAGCGAGAACAACAGGGCGATGGACACTGAAGCTTTCTTC
>13|NA|NA|TRBV10-2|TRBJ2-4
CASTPGTKNIQYF
TGCGCCAGCACCCCCGGGACCAAAAACATTCAGTACTTC